Listed here are 27 T cell receptor beta chains from one sample, sequenced in a study of spatial heterogeneity in lung cancer. Indicated time point: sample taken at primary tumor resection. TCRdb recomputed calls from the 5' RACE reads with MiXCR, one row per CDR3 protein. The sample carries about 45,000 distinct CDR3 sequences, approximately 14% recorded once. The sample in question was PBMCs, obtained at surgery. The receptor set was obtained from a male donor with early-stage non-small cell lung cancer.

This clonotype was seen only a few times. The chain carries TRBV12-5 and TRBJ1-4; D gene unclear. Germline V lookup: CDR1 LGHNT, CDR2 FRNRAP. Trimming left V 4 bases short and J 3 bases short, with 6 bases between. This CDR3 has 13 amino acids. Written as DNA, the CDR3 is TGTGCTAGTGGTTCGTACCCTAATGAAAAACTGTTTTTT. The encoded protein is CASGSYPNEKLFF.

This clonotype was seen a handful of times. The rearrangement links TRBV14 to TRBJ1-1; D ambiguous. This CDR3 has 13 residues. Germline V CDR1 and CDR2: SGHDN, FVKESK. V was trimmed by 0 bases and J by 6 bases, leaving 8 bases between them. The DNA for the CDR3 is TGTGCCAGCAGCCAAGAATGGGATTCTGAAGCTTTCTTT. Residues: CASSQEWDSEAFF.

The rearrangement links TRBV21-1 to TRBJ2-2. TRBV21-1 is shown as a pseudogene. The CDR3 totals 13 residues. The CDR3 sequence is CASSADDRGELFF. The CDR3 nucleotides read TGTGCCAGCAGCGCGGACGATCGCGGGGAGCTGTTTTTT.

In this sample, this clonotype turned up many times. V gene TRBV12-3 or TRBV12-4 combines with J gene TRBJ2-5; 8 nucleotides line up with TRBD1. V lost 4 bases and J lost 5; bases outside the gene matches: 12. The CDR3 runs 16 residues. Here the CDR3 reads CASSSSRTGNYETQYF. The CDR3 nucleotides read TGTGCCAGCAGTTCCTCCAGGACAGGGAATTACGAGACCCAGTACTTC.

This clonotype was found many times. The rearrangement uses TRBV2 and TRBJ2-2, with 11 bases aligning to TRBD1. V dropped 5 bases and J dropped 7; count of bases not matched to a gene: 3. Per the germline V gene, CDR1 is SNHLY and CDR2 is FYNNEI. This CDR3 comprises 14 residues. The CDR3 reads CASSPDRGLGELFF. CDR3 DNA: TGTGCCAGCAGTCCGGACAGGGGGCTCGGGGAGCTGTTTTTT.

The table lists this clonotype with many counts. The chain employs TRBV5-1 and TRBJ2-7; TRBD1 aligns across 8 bases. There are 14 residues in the CDR3. Unmatched junction bases numbered 4, after V lost 0 bases and J lost 5 bases. Germline assignment: CDR1 SGHRS and CDR2 YFSETQ. The DNA of the CDR3 is TGCGCCAGCAGCTTGGTCCCAGGGGGCAACGAGCAGTACTTC. As protein: CASSLVPGGNEQYF. Full variable domain (remainder filled in from reference TRBV5-1 and TRBJ2-7): KAGVTQTPRYLIKTRGQQVTLSCSPISGHRSVSWYQQTPGQGLQFLFEYFSETQRNKGNFPGRFSGRQFSNSRSEMNVSTLELGDSALYLCASSLVPGGNEQYFGPGTRLTVT.

The chain has TRBV3-1 and TRBJ2-3; weak D call: TRBD2 (5 bases). CDR1 and CDR2 from the germline V gene are LGHDT and YNNKEL (reference sequence). This CDR3 is 13 amino acids long. V lost 3 bases to trimming and J lost 4 bases, with 8 bases between them. CDR3 amino acids: CASSHGESDTQYF. The CDR3 DNA reads as TGTGCCAGCAGCCACGGGGAATCAGATACGCAGTATTTT.

The chain joins TRBV5-4 to TRBJ2-1; D perhaps matches TRBD1 (7 bases). The V gene lost 0 bases and the J gene lost 3 bases, with 13 bases spanning the gap. Germline loops: CDR1 SGHNT, CDR2 YYREEE (reference sequence). The CDR3 runs to 16 residues. The CDR3 coding sequence is TGTGCCAGCAGCTTGGGTGGAGGGGGCATCTACAATGAGCAGTTCTTC. Its protein product is CASSLGGGGIYNEQFF.

The chain uses TRBV29-1 and TRBJ2-1, with D uncertain. CDR1 and CDR2 from the germline V gene are SQVTM and ANQGSEA. V dropped 5 bases and J dropped 1 base, with 6 bases sitting between them. The CDR3 loop spans 12 amino acids. The CDR3 DNA reads TGCAGCGTTCAATCTTCCTACAATGAGCAGTTCTTC. Its protein product is CSVQSSYNEQFF.

This clonotype has ten or more counts. This chain uses TRBV2 with TRBJ1-1; D gene uncertain. There are 14 residues in the CDR3. Per germline, CDR1 SNHLY and CDR2 FYNNEI. Trimming pared 5 bases from V and 1 base from J, leaving 11 bases between. DNA for the CDR3: TGTGCCAGCAGTTACCATGCAGGGAACACTGAAGCTTTCTTT. Residues: CASSYHAGNTEAFF. Using reference TRBV2 and TRBJ1-1 for the parts outside the CDR3, the full variable domain is EPEVTQTPSHQVTQMGQEVILRCVPISNHLYFYWYRQILGQKVEFLVSFYNNEISEKSEIFDDQFSVERPDGSNFTLKIRSTKLEDSAMYFCASSYHAGNTEAFFGQGTRLTVV.

This sequence joins TRBV15 and TRBJ2-7, with D possibly matching TRBD2 (6 bases). With 6 bases removed from V and 4 bases from J, the gap between germline ends came to 19 bases. The CDR3 covers 15 residues. Germline loops: CDR1 LNHNV, CDR2 YYDKDF (reference sequence). CDR3 residues: CATRPPGRGPYEQYF. CDR3 nucleotide sequence: TGTGCCACCAGACCACCCGGGCGGGGACCATACGAGCAGTACTTC. Together with reference TRBV15 and TRBJ2-7, the CDR3 gives the full variable domain: DAMVIQNPRYQVTQFGKPVTLSCSQTLNHNVMYWYQQKSSQAPKLLFHYYDKDFNNEADTPDNFQSRRPNTSFCFLDIRSPGLGDTAMYLCATRPPGRGPYEQYFGPGTRLTVT.

This clonotype has ten or more counts. The chain employs TRBV3-1 and TRBJ2-7; D is unresolved. Germline assignment: CDR1 LGHDT and CDR2 YNNKEL (reference sequence). V shed 0 bases and J shed 11 bases, with 14 bases lying between them. The length of the CDR3 is 13 residues. CDR3 sequence (DNA): TGTGCCAGCAGCCAAGAGCGACGGACCTGGAAGTACTTC. Its translation is CASSQERRTWKYF.

This sequence joins TRBV19 and TRBJ1-4, with unresolved D. The length of the CDR3 is 14 residues. Germline loops: CDR1 LNHDA, CDR2 SQIVND (reference sequence). V was shortened by 2 bases and J by 4 bases, with 8 bases between the two germline ends. The CDR3, as DNA: TGTGCCAGTAGTATACGGCGGTTTAATGAAAAACTGTTTTTT. Its translation is CASSIRRFNEKLFF.

This clonotype was observed many times. The V gene is TRBV10-1, the J gene TRBJ2-2, with unresolved D. In germline, CDR1 is WNHNN, CDR2 SYGVQD (reference sequence). The germline V and J ends were trimmed by 1 base and 5 bases, with 17 bases remaining between them. The CDR3 is made up of 17 amino acids. This CDR3 reads CASSEFLGQAWTGELFF. The CDR3 DNA is TGCGCCAGCAGTGAGTTTCTCGGGCAGGCCTGGACCGGGGAGCTGTTTTTT.

The chain employs TRBV27 and TRBJ1-3; the D is unclear. The CDR3 length is 15 residues. V was pared by 2 bases and J by 4 bases, with 12 bases between. CDR1 is MNHEY, CDR2 SMNVEV, per germline (reference sequence). CDR3 in amino acids: CASSLRSPSGNTIYF. CDR3 sequence (DNA): TGTGCCAGCAGTTTAAGGAGCCCTTCAGGAAACACCATATATTTT.

The V call is TRBV6-5, the J call TRBJ2-7, with 8 bases identical to TRBD2. Germline CDR1 and CDR2: MNHEY and SVGAGI. This CDR3 spans 17 amino acids. The V segment lost 4 bases and the J segment 3 bases; nucleotides outside the gene matches: 14. CDR3 bases: TGTGCCAGCAGTTTCTGGGGTTTAGGGACTAGTGGCTACGAGCAGTACTTC. This gives the protein CASSFWGLGTSGYEQYF.

This clonotype has only a few counts. The rearrangement uses TRBV12-3 or TRBV12-4 and TRBJ1-6; D is uncertain. The CDR3 covers 12 residues. Trimming took 2 bases from V and 6 from J, leaving 2 bases between them. The CDR3 reads CASSLSNSPLHF. DNA for the CDR3: TGTGCCAGCAGTTTATCTAATTCACCCCTCCACTTT.

This clonotype was counted only a few times. This chain connects TRBV5-1 to TRBJ1-2, with D perhaps TRBD1 (5 bases). Trimming took off 2 bases at V and 2 bases at J, with 13 bases between the two ends. CDR1 and CDR2 (germline): SGHRS, YFSETQ. CDR3 length: 15 amino acids. The CDR3 is CASSFREGVNYGYTF. The CDR3 nucleotides read TGCGCCAGCAGCTTCAGGGAGGGAGTAAACTATGGCTACACCTTC.

At least ten counts were recorded for this clonotype. V gene TRBV29-1 combines with J gene TRBJ2-1; 7 nucleotides agree with TRBD2. Germline trimming cut 2 bases from V and 2 bases from J; bases unmatched to any gene: 12. CDR3 size: 17 residues. Germline CDR1 reads SQVTM; CDR2 reads ANQGSEA. The CDR3 loop reads CSVEHPGGSSAYNEQFF. CDR3 bases: TGCAGCGTTGAACATCCCGGCGGGAGCTCAGCCTACAATGAGCAGTTCTTC.

This clonotype was seen a few times. The rearrangement joins TRBV4-1 to TRBJ2-4; a weak D match, TRBD2 (6 bases). Germline V gene sequence: CDR1 MGHRA, CDR2 YSYEKL. V was shortened by 0 bases and J by 6 bases, with 9 bases between the two germline ends. The CDR3 extends over 14 amino acids. This CDR3 is CASSQDTSLNIQYF. CDR3 sequence (DNA): TGCGCCAGCAGCCAAGATACTAGCCTAAACATTCAGTACTTC.

In this sample, this clonotype turned up a few times. This sequence joins TRBV7-8 and TRBJ2-5, with 8 bases that match TRBD2. Germline CDR1 reads SGHVS; CDR2 reads FQNEAQ. The CDR3 sequence is 15 residues long. Trimming cost V 3 bases and J 1 base; bases outside gene matches: 4. CDR3 coding DNA: TGTGCCAGCAGCTTTCGGGGGGGCCGCCAAGAGACCCAGTACTTC. Its protein product is CASSFRGGRQETQYF.

This clonotype was seen a handful of times. This sequence joins TRBV7-9 and TRBJ2-1; D gene ambiguous. Germline V lookup: CDR1 SEHNR, CDR2 FQNEAQ (reference sequence). The V and J ends lost 5 bases and 0 bases respectively, with 14 bases between them. This CDR3 has 16 residues. The DNA for the CDR3 is TGTGCCAGCAGCCCCAATAAGGGTAGCTCCTACAATGAGCAGTTCTTC. Its translation is CASSPNKGSSYNEQFF. Full variable domain (missing parts from reference TRBV7-9 and TRBJ2-1): DTGVSQNPRHKITKRGQNVTFRCDPISEHNRLYWYRQTLGQGPEFLTYFQNEAQLEKSRLLSDRFSAERPKGSFSTLEIQRTEQGDSAMYLCASSPNKGSSYNEQFFGPGTRLTVL.

CDR3 nucleotides: TGTGCCACCAGTGACCCTGGGACTATATCTGAGCAGTTCTTC. Protein: CATSDPGTISEQFF. The V gene is TRBV24-1, the J gene TRBJ2-1; 7 nucleotides line up with TRBD2. The V segment lost 4 bases and the J segment 9 bases; nucleotides outside the gene matches: 8. The CDR3 has 14 amino acids. The germline gives CDR1 KGHDR, CDR2 SFDVKD.

The V and J genes are TRBV6-4 and TRBJ2-4; unclear D gene. The ends were cut back, 5 bases at V and 1 base at J, with 12 bases in the middle. In germline, CDR1 is MRHNA, CDR2 SNTAGT. The CDR3 spans 15 residues. CDR3 sequence: CASSPDPGAKNIQYF. CDR3 nucleotide sequence: TGTGCCAGCAGTCCGGACCCCGGGGCCAAAAACATTCAGTACTTC.

This clonotype was recorded many times. The V gene is TRBV5-1, the J gene TRBJ1-1; D is unresolved. V dropped 5 bases and J dropped 3 bases, with 5 bases sitting between them. The CDR3 covers 11 residues. The germline V gene encodes CDR1 SGHRS and CDR2 YFSETQ. CDR3 nucleotides: TGCGCCAGCAGGGAGGACACTGAAGCTTTCTTT. Translating it yields CASREDTEAFF.

This chain links TRBV19 with TRBJ2-1; 7 bases align to TRBD2. CDR3 length: 15 amino acids. CDR1 is LNHDA, CDR2 SQIVND, per germline (reference sequence). The ends lost 5 bases at V and 6 bases at J; junction bases unmatched: 10. The chain's CDR3 is CASSLQTSPTNEQFF. CDR3 bases: TGTGCCAGTAGTCTACAGACTAGCCCTACCAATGAGCAGTTCTTC.

J is TRBJ2-1 and V is TRBV7-9; TRBD2 might be the D (5 bases). Germline V gene lookup returns CDR1 SEHNR and CDR2 FQNEAQ (reference sequence). The germline V and J ends were trimmed by 2 bases and 9 bases, with 11 bases remaining between them. This CDR3 spans 13 amino acids. The CDR3 here is CASSLSQSGEQFF. In DNA form, the CDR3 reads TGTGCCAGCAGCTTATCTCAGAGCGGTGAGCAGTTCTTC.